Shown below are 10 T cell receptor beta chains from a single sample sequenced in a study of technical replicates of blood from a few donors. The protocol was immunoSEQ multiplex PCR, while the TCRdb copy is restricted to in-frame clones and leaves out a portion. Of some 80,000 clones listed, approximately 97% are singletons. Sequenced material: T cells isolated from PBMCs. The source of these receptors is a human donor in good health.

The genes are TRBV5-4 and TRBJ2-7; 8 nucleotides align to TRBD1. Trimming removed 2 bases from V and 2 bases from J; junction bases left unmatched: 3. Germline values: CDR1 SGHNT, CDR2 YYREEE (reference sequence). CDR3 size: 14 residues. The CDR3 protein is CASSFGTGAYEQYF. The CDR3 DNA is TGTGCCAGCAGCTTTGGGACAGGTGCCTACGAGCAGTACTTC.

The chain carries TRBV6-5 and TRBJ2-1; unclear D gene. V was trimmed by 2 bases and J by 6 bases, leaving 5 bases between them. This CDR3 has 12 amino acids. Germline CDR1 is MNHEY and CDR2 is SVGAGI. The CDR3 DNA reads as TGTGCCAGCAGTTACCCCAGCAATGAGCAGTTCTTC. Amino acid sequence: CASSYPSNEQFF.

The chain is built from TRBV6-6 and TRBJ1-1; TRBD1 aligns across 8 bases. In germline, CDR1 is MNHNY, CDR2 SVGAGI (reference sequence). After removal of 7 bases from V and 5 bases from J, the junction contained 9 bases not matched to a gene. The CDR3 is 14 amino acids. CDR3: CASILDRANTEAFF. The CDR3 nucleotides are TGTGCCAGCATCTTGGACAGGGCCAATACTGAAGCTTTCTTT.

The genes are TRBV19 and TRBJ1-5; D is unresolved. Trimming cost V 3 bases and J 6 bases, with 9 bases left between them. This CDR3 has 13 amino acids. Per the germline V gene, CDR1 is LNHDA and CDR2 is SQIVND (reference sequence). The CDR3 DNA follows: TGTGCCAGTAGTATTCCCTCGGGTCAGCCCCAGCATTTT. This codes for CASSIPSGQPQHF. The complete variable domain, with remaining parts taken from reference TRBV19 and TRBJ1-5, reads DGGITQSPKYLFRKEGQNVTLSCEQNLNHDAMYWYRQDPGQGLRLIYYSQIVNDFQKGDIAEGYSVSREKKESFPLTVTSAQKNPTAFYLCASSIPSGQPQHFGDGTRLSIL.

V is TRBV18 and J is TRBJ2-1; D perhaps matches TRBD1 (9 bases). Per germline, CDR1 KGHSH and CDR2 LQKENI. The CDR3 sequence is 15 residues long. Trimming left V 0 bases short and J 9 bases short, with 15 bases between. CDR3 amino acids: CASSPPSGTGTEQFF. The CDR3, as DNA: TGTGCCAGCTCACCACCTAGCGGGACAGGGACTGAGCAGTTCTTC.

V and J are TRBV9 and TRBJ2-5; the match to TRBD2 covers 7 bases. Germline values: CDR1 SGDLS, CDR2 YYNGEE. This CDR3 has 17 amino acids. J was trimmed by 5 bases and V by 0 bases; bases with no gene match: 13. CDR3 sequence: CASSVGLAVSGGETQYF. Written as DNA, the CDR3 is TGTGCCAGCAGCGTAGGTCTAGCGGTCTCAGGCGGGGAGACCCAGTACTTC.

The chain links TRBV10-3 to TRBJ2-6; 9 bases match TRBD1. Germline CDR1 reads ENHRY; CDR2 reads SYGVKD. The CDR3 runs 17 residues. J lost 0 bases, V lost 5 bases, and 5 bases had no gene match. The chain's CDR3 is CAISRDRASSGANVLTF. CDR3 sequence (DNA): TGTGCCATCAGTCGGGACAGGGCAAGCTCTGGGGCCAACGTCCTGACTTTC.

This chain joins TRBV4-1 and TRBJ1-2, with 9 nucleotides matching TRBD1. V shed 1 base and J 3 bases; nucleotides not matched to a gene: 6. CDR1 is MGHRA and CDR2 is YSYEKL in the germline V gene. The CDR3 spans 16 residues. Here the CDR3 DNA reads TGCGCCAGCAGCCAAGTGTCTACAGGGGGCGACTATGGCTACACCTTC. Protein sequence: CASSQVSTGGDYGYTF.

V usage is TRBV5-1 and J usage is TRBJ1-4; D is unresolved. CDR1 and CDR2 (germline): SGHRS, YFSETQ. V lost 4 bases, J lost 8 bases, and 12 bases lay in between. The CDR3 length is 13 residues. Here the CDR3 DNA reads TGCGCCAGCAGCATGAGAGGCAGCGAAAAACTGTTTTTT. It encodes CASSMRGSEKLFF.

The chain links TRBV5-4 to TRBJ2-7; 10 positions agree with TRBD1. CDR3 length: 16 amino acids. V was pared by 2 bases and J by 6 bases, with 11 bases of the junction left unmatched. The germline gives CDR1 SGHNT, CDR2 YYREEE (reference sequence). The CDR3 region has the DNA TGTGCCAGCAGCTTACCCACCTTAGGGACAGGGGTCGAGCAGTACTTC. It translates to CASSLPTLGTGVEQYF. The full variable domain, its missing parts supplied by reference TRBV5-4 and TRBJ2-7, is ETGVTQSPTHLIKTRGQQVTLRCSSQSGHNTVSWYQQALGQGPQFIFQYYREEENGRGNFPPRFSGLQFPNYSSELNVNALELDDSALYLCASSLPTLGTGVEQYFGPGTRLTVT.